One and the same sample provided the 18 T cell receptor beta chains below, sequenced in a study of vaccination effects on CD4 cells after COVID-19. Using immunoSEQ multiplex PCR, the repertoire was profiled, and TCRdb retains in-frame clones only, with some absent. The table has 50,000 or so clones, about 74% seen once; the top ten hold 5% to 5.5%. With 10 days of culture completed, CD4+ T cells were isolated. A PCR test confirmed that the person had SARS-CoV-2 infection between March and December 2020. The participants, recipients of two vaccine doses, got either BNT162b2 or mRNA-1273. These receptors lack a known antigen. Specimen: CD4+ T cells from PBMCs cultured without peptide, collected after COVID-19 vaccination. The receptors come from a human donor who had a prior SARS-CoV-2 infection.

V usage is TRBV7-2 and J usage is TRBJ1-4; 9 bases agree with TRBD1. CDR1 is SGHTA and CDR2 is FQGNSA in the germline V gene. The CDR3 runs to 15 residues. With V trimmed by 1 base and J by 6 bases, 3 bases remained unmatched. The CDR3 coding sequence is TGTGCCAGCAGCTTAGGGGACAGGGTTTATGAAAAACTGTTTTTT. It translates to CASSLGDRVYEKLFF.

The chain joins TRBV14 to TRBJ2-7; D gene unclear. V shed 0 bases and J shed 2 bases, with 8 bases lying between them. Germline lookup yields CDR1 SGHDN and CDR2 FVKESK. The CDR3 runs to 14 residues. In DNA, the CDR3 is TGTGCCAGCAGCCAAGATGGCAGCACCTACGAGCAGTACTTC. Translating it yields CASSQDGSTYEQYF.

The chain joins TRBV5-8 to TRBJ1-2; 7 bases are a match to TRBD1. This CDR3 is 14 amino acids long. With V trimmed by 4 bases and J by 6 bases, 9 bases remained unmatched. CDR1 and CDR2 (germline): SGHTS, YDEGEE. The DNA for the CDR3 is TGTGCCAGCAGCAAACACAGGGGCGGCAATGGCTACACCTTC. Protein: CASSKHRGGNGYTF.

This CDR3 reads CATSDPTSTNEKLFF. CDR3 DNA: TGTGCCACCAGTGACCCGACATCAACTAATGAAAAACTGTTTTTT. The chain has TRBV24-1 and TRBJ1-4, with no clear D. Germline CDR1 KGHDR, CDR2 SFDVKD. V lost 4 bases and J lost 0, with 8 bases in between. The CDR3 is 15 residues long.

V and J are TRBV15 and TRBJ2-1, with D perhaps TRBD1 (6 bases). V shed 3 bases and J shed 5 bases, with 17 bases lying between them. Germline V gives CDR1 LNHNV, CDR2 YYDKDF (reference sequence). The CDR3 covers 16 residues. CDR3 nucleotide sequence: TGTGCCACCAGCAGGAATTTACAGGGTATGGACAATGAGCAGTTCTTC. It is translated as CATSRNLQGMDNEQFF.

The CDR3 DNA reads as TGTGCCAGCAGCTTAAACGCCCCTGGGACACCCCTCCACTTT. It is translated as CASSLNAPGTPLHF. This chain links TRBV7-2 with TRBJ1-6, with D uncertain. The CDR3 is 14 amino acids. The germline V gene has CDR1 SGHTA and CDR2 FQGNSA. The V end was cut by 2 bases, the J end by 11 bases, with 13 bases between.

The chain combines TRBV6-5 with TRBJ1-1, with TRBD1 identical over 9 bases. J lost 11 bases, V lost 2 bases, and 6 bases had no gene match. This CDR3 is 13 amino acids long. From germline, CDR1 is MNHEY and CDR2 SVGAGI. CDR3 sequence (DNA): TGTGCCAGCAGTTACCTGGACAGGGGTGGGGCTTTCTTT. Its protein product is CASSYLDRGGAFF.

This chain links TRBV19 with TRBJ1-1; D remains unclear. This CDR3 contains 13 residues. Trimming cost V 5 bases and J 0 bases, with 7 bases left between them. Germline V gene lookup returns CDR1 LNHDA and CDR2 SQIVND (reference sequence). Here the CDR3 reads CASSRQVNTEAFF. The CDR3 bases are TGTGCCAGTAGTCGGCAGGTGAACACTGAAGCTTTCTTT.

This clone was observed a handful of times. The chain couples TRBV5-1 to TRBJ2-7; perhaps D is TRBD1 or TRBD2 (6 bases each). V lost 2 bases, J lost 3 bases, and 9 bases lay in between. The CDR3 contains 13 residues. The germline V gene encodes CDR1 SGHRS and CDR2 YFSETQ. For the CDR3, the DNA is TGCGCCAGCAGCTTCGGGGGCCGCTACGAGCAGTACTTC. It is translated as CASSFGGRYEQYF. Together with reference TRBV5-1 and TRBJ2-7, the CDR3 gives the full variable domain: KAGVTQTPRYLIKTRGQQVTLSCSPISGHRSVSWYQQTPGQGLQFLFEYFSETQRNKGNFPGRFSGRQFSNSRSEMNVSTLELGDSALYLCASSFGGRYEQYFGPGTRLTVT.

The chain employs TRBV28 and TRBJ1-1; TRBD1 matches 12 bases. Trimming removed 5 bases from V and 3 bases from J; junction bases left unmatched: 16. The CDR3 runs to 19 residues. CDR1 is MDHEN and CDR2 is SYDVKM in the germline V gene. The DNA of the CDR3 is TGTGCCAGCAGTCCGTCATTATCCGGGACAGGGGGCGTGGACACTGAAGCTTTCTTT. It codes for CASSPSLSGTGGVDTEAFF.

As concerns this clone: At one end the junction does not follow the germline gene, possibly because of a read error. V and J are TRBV7-7 and TRBJ2-5; the D gene is possibly TRBD2 (5 bases). The CDR3 runs 14 residues. CDR1 and CDR2 (germline): SSHAT, FNYEAQ (reference sequence). The CDR3 coding sequence is TGTGCTAGCAGCCCAACTAGTCACGGAGAGACCCAGTACTTC. This translates into CASSPTSHGETQYF.

V usage is TRBV7-9 and J usage is TRBJ2-3; the D gene could be TRBD1 or TRBD2 (6 bases each). CDR1 SEHNR and CDR2 FQNEAQ come from the germline V gene (reference sequence). V was clipped by 8 bases and J by 5 bases, with 20 bases between them. CDR3 length: 15 residues. DNA of the CDR3: TGTGCCAGCGGACCCGGTGGAGGGGGTTTAGATACGCAGTATTTT. Translating gives CASGPGGGGLDTQYF.

The chain links TRBV5-1 to TRBJ1-1, with a possible D match to TRBD1 (6 bases). From germline, CDR1 is SGHRS and CDR2 YFSETQ. Trimming left V 0 bases short and J 3 bases short, with 9 bases between. CDR3 size: 14 residues. CDR3 in DNA: TGCGCCAGCAGCTTGGAACGGACAGACACTGAAGCTTTCTTT. As protein: CASSLERTDTEAFF.

V usage is TRBV7-9 and J usage is TRBJ2-1; 7 nucleotides align to TRBD2. This CDR3 has 16 amino acids. V dropped 5 bases and J dropped 3; count of bases not matched to a gene: 10. Per the germline V gene, CDR1 is SEHNR and CDR2 is FQNEAQ (reference sequence). CDR3 DNA sequence: TGTGCCAGCAGCACGGGGGACTATGGAATCTACAATGAGCAGTTCTTC. This codes for CASSTGDYGIYNEQFF.

A remark on this clone: The junction departs from the called germline gene at one end, perhaps through a read error. This rearrangement joins TRBV5-1 to TRBJ2-7; 11 nucleotides match TRBD1. The CDR3 has 14 amino acids. Germline CDR1 and CDR2: SGHRS and YFSETQ. CDR3 DNA sequence: TGCGCCAGCAGCTGGACAGGGGGCTCCTCCGAGCAGTACTTC. This translates into CASSWTGGSSEQYF.

This clone has a handful of counts. This rearrangement joins TRBV7-9 to TRBJ1-3; D ambiguous. From germline, CDR1 is SEHNR and CDR2 FQNEAQ (reference sequence). Trimming removed 2 bases at V and 0 bases at J, with 8 bases between. The CDR3 contains 15 residues. CDR3 amino acids: CASSLRGISGNTIYF. Written as DNA, the CDR3 is TGTGCCAGCAGCTTACGCGGGATCTCTGGAAACACCATATATTTT.

V gene TRBV7-9 combines with J gene TRBJ1-1; D is ambiguous. The CDR3 runs 14 residues. Trimming shortened V by 0 bases and J by 2 bases, and 7 bases separated the two germline ends. Germline CDR1 SEHNR, CDR2 FQNEAQ (reference sequence). CDR3 region: CASSLAAGNTEAFF. CDR3 DNA sequence: TGTGCCAGCAGCTTAGCCGCCGGAAACACTGAAGCTTTCTTT.

This clone was detected only once. The rearrangement links TRBV12-3 or TRBV12-4 to TRBJ1-2, with D unresolved. Trimming took 5 bases from V and 8 from J, leaving 12 bases between them. This CDR3 comprises 12 residues. The CDR3 DNA reads TGTGCCAGCAGTCTCCCCACCTGGGGCTACACCTTC. Amino acids: CASSLPTWGYTF.